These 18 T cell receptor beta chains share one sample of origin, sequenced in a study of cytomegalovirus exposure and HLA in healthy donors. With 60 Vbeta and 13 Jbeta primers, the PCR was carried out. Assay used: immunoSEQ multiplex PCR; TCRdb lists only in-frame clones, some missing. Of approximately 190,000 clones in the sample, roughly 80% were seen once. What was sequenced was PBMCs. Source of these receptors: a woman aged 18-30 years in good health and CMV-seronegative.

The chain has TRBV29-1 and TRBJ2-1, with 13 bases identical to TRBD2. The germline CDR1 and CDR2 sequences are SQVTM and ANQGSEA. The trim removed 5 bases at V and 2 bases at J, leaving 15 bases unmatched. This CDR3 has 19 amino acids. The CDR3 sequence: CSVPHFAEGTSGTYNEQFF. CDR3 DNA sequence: TGCAGCGTTCCCCATTTTGCAGAAGGGACTAGCGGGACCTACAATGAGCAGTTCTTC.

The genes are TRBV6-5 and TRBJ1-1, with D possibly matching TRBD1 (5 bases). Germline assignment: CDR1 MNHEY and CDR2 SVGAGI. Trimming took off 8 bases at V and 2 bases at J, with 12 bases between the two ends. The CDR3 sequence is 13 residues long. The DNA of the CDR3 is TGTGCCAGCTATCAGGGCCTCAACACTGAAGCTTTCTTT. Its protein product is CASYQGLNTEAFF.

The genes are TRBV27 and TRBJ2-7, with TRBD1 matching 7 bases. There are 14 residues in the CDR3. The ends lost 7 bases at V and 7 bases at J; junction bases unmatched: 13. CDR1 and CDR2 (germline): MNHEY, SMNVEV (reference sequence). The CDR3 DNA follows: TGTGCCAGCACCACAGGGGTCTCGAAAAGGGAGCAGTACTTC. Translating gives CASTTGVSKREQYF.

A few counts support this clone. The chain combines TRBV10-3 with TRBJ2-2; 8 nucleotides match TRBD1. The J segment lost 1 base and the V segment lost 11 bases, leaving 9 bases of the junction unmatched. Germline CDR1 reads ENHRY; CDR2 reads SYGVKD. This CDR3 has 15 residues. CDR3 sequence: CASIGQGLNTGELFF. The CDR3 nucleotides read TGTGCCTCAATAGGACAGGGCCTGAACACCGGGGAGCTGTTTTTT.

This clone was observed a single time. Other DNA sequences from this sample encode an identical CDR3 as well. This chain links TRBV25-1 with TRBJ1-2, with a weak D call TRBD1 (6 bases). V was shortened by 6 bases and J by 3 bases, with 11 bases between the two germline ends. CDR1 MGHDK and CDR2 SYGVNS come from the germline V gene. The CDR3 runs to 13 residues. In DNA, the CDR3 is TGTGCCAGCAGCAGGGGACGGGACTATGGCTACACCTTC. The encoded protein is CASSRGRDYGYTF.

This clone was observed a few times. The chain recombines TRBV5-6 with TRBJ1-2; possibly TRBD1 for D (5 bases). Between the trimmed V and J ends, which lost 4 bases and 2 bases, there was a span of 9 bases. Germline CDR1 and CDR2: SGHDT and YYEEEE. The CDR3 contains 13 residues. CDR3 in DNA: TGTGCCAGCAGCCTAAACAGGAACTATGGCTACACCTTC. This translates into CASSLNRNYGYTF.

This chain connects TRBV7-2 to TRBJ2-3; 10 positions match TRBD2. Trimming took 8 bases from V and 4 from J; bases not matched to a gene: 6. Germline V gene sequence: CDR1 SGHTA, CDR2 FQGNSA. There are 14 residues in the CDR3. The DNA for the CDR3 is TGTGCCAGCCAAAGCGGGAGGGCCGCAGATACGCAGTATTTT. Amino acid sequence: CASQSGRAADTQYF.

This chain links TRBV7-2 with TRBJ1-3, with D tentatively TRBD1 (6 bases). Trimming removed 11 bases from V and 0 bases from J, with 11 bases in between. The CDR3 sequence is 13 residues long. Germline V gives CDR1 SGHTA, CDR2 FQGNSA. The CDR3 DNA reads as TGTGCCTCAGGGGCCTACTCTGGAAACACCATATATTTT. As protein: CASGAYSGNTIYF.

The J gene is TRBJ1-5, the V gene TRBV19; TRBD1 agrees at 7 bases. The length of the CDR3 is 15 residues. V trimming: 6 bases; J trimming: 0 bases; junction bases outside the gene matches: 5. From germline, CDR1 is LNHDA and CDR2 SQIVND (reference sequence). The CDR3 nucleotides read TGTGCCAGTAGGGAACAGGGGTATAGCAATCAGCCCCAGCATTTT. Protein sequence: CASREQGYSNQPQHF.

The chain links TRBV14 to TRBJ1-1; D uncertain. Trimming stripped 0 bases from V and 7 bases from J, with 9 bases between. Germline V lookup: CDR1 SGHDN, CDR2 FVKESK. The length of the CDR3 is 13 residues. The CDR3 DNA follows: TGTGCCAGCAGCCAAGATCAGGTTTTTGAAGCTTTCTTT. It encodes CASSQDQVFEAFF.

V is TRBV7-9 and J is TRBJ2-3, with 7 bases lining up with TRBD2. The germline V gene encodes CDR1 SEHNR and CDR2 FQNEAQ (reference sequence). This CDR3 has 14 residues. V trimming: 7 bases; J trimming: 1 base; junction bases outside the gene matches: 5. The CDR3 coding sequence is TGTGCCAGCACTCAGACTAGCCGCACAGATACGCAGTATTTT. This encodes CASTQTSRTDTQYF.

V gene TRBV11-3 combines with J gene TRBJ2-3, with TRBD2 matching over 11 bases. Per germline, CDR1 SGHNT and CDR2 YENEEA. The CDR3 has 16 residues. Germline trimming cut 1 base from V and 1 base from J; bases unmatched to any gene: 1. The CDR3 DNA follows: TGTGCCAGCAGCTTAGGACTAGCGGGACGCACAGATACGCAGTATTTT. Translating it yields CASSLGLAGRTDTQYF.

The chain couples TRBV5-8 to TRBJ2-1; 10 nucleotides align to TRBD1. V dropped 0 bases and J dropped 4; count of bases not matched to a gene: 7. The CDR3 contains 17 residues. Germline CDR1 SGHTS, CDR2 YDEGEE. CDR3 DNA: TGTGCCAGCAGCTTGGGACCGGGACAGGGGACATACAATGAGCAGTTCTTC. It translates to CASSLGPGQGTYNEQFF.

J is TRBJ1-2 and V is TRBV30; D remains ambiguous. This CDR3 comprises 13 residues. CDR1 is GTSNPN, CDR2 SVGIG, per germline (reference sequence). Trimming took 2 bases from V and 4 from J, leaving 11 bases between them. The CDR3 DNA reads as TGTGCCTGGAGTCGAGGTGCCAGCTATGGCTACACCTTC. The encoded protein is CAWSRGASYGYTF. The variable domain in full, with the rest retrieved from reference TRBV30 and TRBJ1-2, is SQTIHQWPATLVQPVGSPLSLECTVEGTSNPNLYWYRQAAGRGLQLLFYSVGIGQISSEVPQNLSASRPQDRQFILSSKKLLLSDSGFYLCAWSRGASYGYTFGSGTRLTVV.

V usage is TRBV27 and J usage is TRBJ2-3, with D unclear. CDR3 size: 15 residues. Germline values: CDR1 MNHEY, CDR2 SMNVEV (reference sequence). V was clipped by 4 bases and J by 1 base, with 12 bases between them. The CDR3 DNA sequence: TGTGCCAGCAGTTCGACTGGATGGGGCACAGATACGCAGTATTTT. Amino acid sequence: CASSSTGWGTDTQYF.

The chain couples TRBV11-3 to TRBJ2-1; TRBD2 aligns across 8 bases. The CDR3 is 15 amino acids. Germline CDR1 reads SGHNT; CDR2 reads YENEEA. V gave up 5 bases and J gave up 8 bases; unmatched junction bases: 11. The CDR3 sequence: CASSIPSGPRDEQFF. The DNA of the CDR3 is TGTGCCAGCAGCATTCCTAGCGGGCCTCGAGATGAGCAGTTCTTC.

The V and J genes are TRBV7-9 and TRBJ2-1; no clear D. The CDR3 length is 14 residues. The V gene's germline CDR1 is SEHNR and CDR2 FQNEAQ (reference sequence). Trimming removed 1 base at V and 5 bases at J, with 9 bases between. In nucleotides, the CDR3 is TGTGCCAGCAGCTTAGTAACCACACACAATGAGCAGTTCTTC. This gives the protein CASSLVTTHNEQFF. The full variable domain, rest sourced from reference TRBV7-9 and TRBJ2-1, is DTGVSQNPRHKITKRGQNVTFRCDPISEHNRLYWYRQTLGQGPEFLTYFQNEAQLEKSRLLSDRFSAERPKGSFSTLEIQRTEQGDSAMYLCASSLVTTHNEQFFGPGTRLTVL.

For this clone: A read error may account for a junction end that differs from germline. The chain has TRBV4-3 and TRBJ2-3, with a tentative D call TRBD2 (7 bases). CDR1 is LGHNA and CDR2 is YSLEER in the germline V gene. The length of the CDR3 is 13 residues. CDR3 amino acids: CAGSQGVGGGQYF. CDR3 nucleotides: TGCGCCGGCAGCCAAGGGGTGGGAGGGGGGCAGTATTTT.